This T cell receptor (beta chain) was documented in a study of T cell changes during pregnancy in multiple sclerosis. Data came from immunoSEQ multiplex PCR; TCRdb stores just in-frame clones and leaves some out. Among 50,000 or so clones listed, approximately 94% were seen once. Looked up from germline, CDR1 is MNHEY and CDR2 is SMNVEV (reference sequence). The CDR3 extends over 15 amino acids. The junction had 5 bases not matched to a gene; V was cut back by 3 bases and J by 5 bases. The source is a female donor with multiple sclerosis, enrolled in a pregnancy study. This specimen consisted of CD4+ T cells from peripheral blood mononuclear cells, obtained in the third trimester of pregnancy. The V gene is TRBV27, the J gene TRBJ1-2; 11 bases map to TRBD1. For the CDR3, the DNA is TGTGCCAGCAGTTTTTCCGGGACAGGGGGGTATGGCTACACCTTC. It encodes CASSFSGTGGYGYTF.